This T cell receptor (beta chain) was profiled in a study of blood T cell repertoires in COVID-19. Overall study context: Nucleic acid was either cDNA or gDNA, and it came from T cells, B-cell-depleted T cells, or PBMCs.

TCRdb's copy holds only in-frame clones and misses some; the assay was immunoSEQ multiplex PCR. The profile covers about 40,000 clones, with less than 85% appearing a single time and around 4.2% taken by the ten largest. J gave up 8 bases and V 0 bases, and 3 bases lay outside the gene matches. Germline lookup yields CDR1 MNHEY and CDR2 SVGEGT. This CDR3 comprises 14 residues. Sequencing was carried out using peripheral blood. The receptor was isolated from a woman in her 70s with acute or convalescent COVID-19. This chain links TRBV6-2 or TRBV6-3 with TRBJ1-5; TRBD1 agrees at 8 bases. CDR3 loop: CASSYSSGGEPQHF. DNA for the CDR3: TGTGCCAGCAGTTACTCTTCAGGGGGCGAGCCCCAGCATTTT.